The 10 T cell receptor beta chains presented below share a single source sample, sequenced in a study of identical twins (dated by TCRdb to about 2016). The method behind the library was 5' RACE. These reads were obtained on an Illumina HiSeq 2000. TCRdb's own reprocessing of the public reads used fastp at Q25 and MiXCR and kept productive beta chains. Rows merge per CDR3 protein into single entries with the most common DNA and genes. Across this sample there are around 490,000 distinct CDR3 sequences, with roughly an eighth seen only once. About 0.94% of the sample comes from the top ten. The same data also went into a second study, on yellow fever vaccine responses in identical twins.

Sequencing was performed on CD4+ T cells sorted from blood. Receptors were obtained from a woman under 30 in good health.

This clonotype has only a few counts. This sequence joins TRBV7-9 and TRBJ2-1; D might be TRBD1 (6 bases). In germline, CDR1 is SEHNR, CDR2 FQNEAQ (reference sequence). The CDR3 is 16 amino acids. The germline V and J ends were trimmed by 4 bases and 0 bases, with 13 bases remaining between them. CDR3 nucleotide sequence: TGTGCCAGCAGCTCAGGGGCCCGAAGCTCCTACAATGAGCAGTTCTTC. Its translation: CASSSGARSSYNEQFF.

The chain joins TRBV5-1 to TRBJ2-7, with D perhaps being TRBD1 or TRBD2 (5 bases each). The CDR3 is 13 amino acids. Trimming removed 4 bases from V and 5 bases from J, with 13 bases in between. Germline lookup yields CDR1 SGHRS and CDR2 YFSETQ. The chain's CDR3 is CASSLGTANEQYF. The CDR3 coding sequence is TGCGCCAGCAGCCTCGGGACGGCGAACGAGCAGTACTTC.

This clonotype was counted ten times or more. DNA of the CDR3: TGTGCCAGCAGCCAAGGGACTAGTTACAATGAGCAGTTCTTC. Amino acid sequence: CASSQGTSYNEQFF. The rearrangement links TRBV5-8 to TRBJ2-1, with TRBD2 matching over 8 bases. The junction had 4 bases not matched to a gene; V was cut back by 4 bases and J by 4 bases. The CDR3 sequence is 14 residues long. Looked up from germline, CDR1 is SGHTS and CDR2 is YDEGEE.

This clonotype was counted only a few times. The chain links TRBV5-1 to TRBJ2-7; D possibly matches TRBD1 or TRBD2 (5 bases each). CDR1 and CDR2 from the germline V gene are SGHRS and YFSETQ. V was trimmed by 7 bases and J by 0 bases, leaving 14 bases between them. The CDR3 spans 14 residues. This chain's CDR3 is CASARDQISYEQYF. The CDR3 coding sequence is TGCGCCAGCGCCCGGGACCAAATCTCCTACGAGCAGTACTTC. The whole variable domain, remainder taken from reference TRBV5-1 and TRBJ2-7, is KAGVTQTPRYLIKTRGQQVTLSCSPISGHRSVSWYQQTPGQGLQFLFEYFSETQRNKGNFPGRFSGRQFSNSRSEMNVSTLELGDSALYLCASARDQISYEQYFGPGTRLTVT.

The rearrangement joins TRBV5-1 to TRBJ2-1; perhaps TRBD2 as D (6 bases). The CDR3 is 15 residues long. The germline V gene has CDR1 SGHRS and CDR2 YFSETQ. V was cut by 4 bases and J by 6 bases, with 17 bases left in between. The CDR3 sequence is CASSPWGVPANEQFF. The CDR3 DNA reads as TGCGCCAGCAGCCCCTGGGGGGTCCCGGCCAATGAGCAGTTCTTC.

The table lists this clonotype with many counts. The chain has TRBV5-1 and TRBJ1-1; no firm D call. CDR1 is SGHRS and CDR2 is YFSETQ in the germline V gene. V was pared by 0 bases and J by 4 bases, with 10 bases between. The CDR3 contains 14 residues. CDR3 bases: TGCGCCAGCAGCTTGGAAGGGTTCGGCACTGAAGCTTTCTTT. Translated, it gives CASSLEGFGTEAFF.

Only a few counts were recorded for this clonotype. V usage is TRBV19 and J usage is TRBJ1-1; 9 bases match TRBD1. Trimming took 3 bases from V and 5 from J; bases not matched to a gene: 4. Germline lookup yields CDR1 LNHDA and CDR2 SQIVND (reference sequence). The CDR3 has 14 residues. This chain's CDR3 is CASSMGTGRTEAFF. The CDR3, as DNA: TGTGCCAGTAGTATGGGGACAGGGCGAACTGAAGCTTTCTTT.

This clonotype came up a few times. The gene calls are TRBV20-1 and TRBJ1-1; tentative D call: TRBD1 (6 bases). The CDR3 has 16 amino acids. Trimming stripped 1 base from V and 4 bases from J, with 19 bases between. Germline V gene sequence: CDR1 DFQATT, CDR2 SNEGSKA (reference sequence). The CDR3 region is CSARGLLGAPTTEAFF. CDR3 in DNA: TGCAGTGCTAGAGGTTTGTTGGGGGCCCCGACCACTGAAGCTTTCTTT.

DNA for the CDR3: TGCGCCAGCAGCCAAGACAGGGATTACACCGGGGAGCTGTTTTTT. This translates into CASSQDRDYTGELFF. The chain carries TRBV4-3 and TRBJ2-2; TRBD1 is a possible D gene (5 bases). The CDR3 sequence is 15 residues long. V lost 0 bases and J 3 bases, leaving 8 bases between the germline ends. Germline values: CDR1 LGHNA, CDR2 YSLEER.

The chain recombines TRBV5-5 with TRBJ2-2, with D hard to call. The V gene's germline CDR1 is SGHKS and CDR2 YYEKEE (reference sequence). CDR3 length: 14 amino acids. Trimming shortened V by 4 bases and J by 9 bases, and 16 bases separated the two germline ends. In DNA, the CDR3 is TGTGCCAGCAGCCTGGGCCTCCCCTCCTGGGAGCTGTTTTTT. It codes for CASSLGLPSWELFF. Full variable domain (missing parts from reference TRBV5-5 and TRBJ2-2): DAGVTQSPTHLIKTRGQQVTLRCSPISGHKSVSWYQQVLGQGPQFIFQYYEKEERGRGNFPDRFSARQFPNYSSELNVNALLLGDSALYLCASSLGLPSWELFFGEGSRLTVL.